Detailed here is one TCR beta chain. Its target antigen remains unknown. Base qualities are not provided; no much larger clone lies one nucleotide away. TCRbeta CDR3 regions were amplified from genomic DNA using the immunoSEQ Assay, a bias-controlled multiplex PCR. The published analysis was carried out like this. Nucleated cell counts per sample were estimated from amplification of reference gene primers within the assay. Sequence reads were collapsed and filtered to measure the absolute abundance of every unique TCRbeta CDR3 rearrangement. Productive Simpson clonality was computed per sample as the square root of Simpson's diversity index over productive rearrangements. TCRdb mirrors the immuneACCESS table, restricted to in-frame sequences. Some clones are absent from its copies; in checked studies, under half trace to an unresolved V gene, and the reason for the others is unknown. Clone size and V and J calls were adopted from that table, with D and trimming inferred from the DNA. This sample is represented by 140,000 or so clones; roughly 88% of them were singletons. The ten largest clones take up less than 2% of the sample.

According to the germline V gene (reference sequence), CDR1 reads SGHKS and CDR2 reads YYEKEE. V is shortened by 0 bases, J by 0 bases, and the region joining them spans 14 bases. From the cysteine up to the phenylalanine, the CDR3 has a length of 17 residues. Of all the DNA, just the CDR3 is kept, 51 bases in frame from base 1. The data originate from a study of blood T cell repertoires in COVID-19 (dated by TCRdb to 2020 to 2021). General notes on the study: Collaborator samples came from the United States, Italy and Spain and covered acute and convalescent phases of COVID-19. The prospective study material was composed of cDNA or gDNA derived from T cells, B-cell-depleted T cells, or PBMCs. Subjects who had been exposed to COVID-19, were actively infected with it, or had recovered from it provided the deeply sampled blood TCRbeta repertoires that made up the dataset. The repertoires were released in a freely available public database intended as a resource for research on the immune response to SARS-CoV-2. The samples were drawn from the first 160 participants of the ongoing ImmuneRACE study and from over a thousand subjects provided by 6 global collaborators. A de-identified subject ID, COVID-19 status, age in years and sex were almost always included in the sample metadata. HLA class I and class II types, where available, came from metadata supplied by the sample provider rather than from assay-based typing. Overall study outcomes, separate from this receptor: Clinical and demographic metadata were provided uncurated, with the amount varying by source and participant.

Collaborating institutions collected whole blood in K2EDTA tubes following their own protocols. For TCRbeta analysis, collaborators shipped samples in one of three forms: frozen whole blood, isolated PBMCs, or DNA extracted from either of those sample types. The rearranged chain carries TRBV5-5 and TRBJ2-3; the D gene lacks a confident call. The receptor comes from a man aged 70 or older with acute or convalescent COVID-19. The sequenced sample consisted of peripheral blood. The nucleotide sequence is TGTGCCAGCAGCTTGGGATCTGCGTCCGCTAGCACAGATACGCAGTATTTT. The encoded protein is CASSLGSASASTDTQYF.